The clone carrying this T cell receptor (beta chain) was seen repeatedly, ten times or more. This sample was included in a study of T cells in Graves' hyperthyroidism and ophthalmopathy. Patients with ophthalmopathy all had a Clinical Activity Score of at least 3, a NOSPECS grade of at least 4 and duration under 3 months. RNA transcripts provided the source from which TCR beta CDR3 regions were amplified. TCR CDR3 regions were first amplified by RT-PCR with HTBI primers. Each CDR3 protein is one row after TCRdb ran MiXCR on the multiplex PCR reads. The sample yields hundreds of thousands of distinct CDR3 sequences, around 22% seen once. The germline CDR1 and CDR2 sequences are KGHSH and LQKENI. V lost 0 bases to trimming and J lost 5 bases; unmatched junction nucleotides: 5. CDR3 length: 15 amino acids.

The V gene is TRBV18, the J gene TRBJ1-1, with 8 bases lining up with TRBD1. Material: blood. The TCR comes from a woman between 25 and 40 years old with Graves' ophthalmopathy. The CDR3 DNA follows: TGTGCCAGCTCACCACCGCAGGGGGCTTGGACTGAAGCTTTCTTT. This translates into CASSPPQGAWTEAFF.